This paragraph covers one T cell receptor (beta chain) sequence. Its antigen is unknown. Time point noted: pre-treatment sample, taken before nivolumab and TIL therapy. Tumor tissue came from excised metastases, mostly pleural nodules or supraclavicular lymph nodes. These data are taken from a study of TIL therapy for anti-PD-1-resistant metastatic lung cancer. General study results and limits: Patients were highly selected, enriched for treatment-naive, never-smoker and oncogene-addicted cases. TIL cultures after expansion showed higher clonality and lower diversity than baseline tumor (median around 5.9% vs 31%). Many TIL product clones were absent from baseline tumor, suggesting clonal contraction.

CDR1 and CDR2 (germline): LGHNA, YNFKEQ. The V and J ends lost 1 base and 7 bases, in that order; junction bases with no gene match: 13. The CDR3 has 18 amino acids. This was the immunoSEQ v3 assay. The method was immunoSEQ multiplex PCR; TCRdb's version includes in-frame clones alone and lacks a portion of them. Here the sample spans tens of thousands of clones, under 80% being singletons. The clonotype comes from a woman aged 30-85 years with non-small cell lung cancer. The genes are TRBV4-2 and TRBJ2-1, with 10 nucleotides matching TRBD2. The source was tumor tissue, collected at baseline. The CDR3 here is CASSQVGRVAGGGNEQFF. The CDR3 region has the DNA TGTGCCAGCAGCCAAGTCGGTCGAGTAGCGGGAGGAGGGAATGAGCAGTTCTTC.